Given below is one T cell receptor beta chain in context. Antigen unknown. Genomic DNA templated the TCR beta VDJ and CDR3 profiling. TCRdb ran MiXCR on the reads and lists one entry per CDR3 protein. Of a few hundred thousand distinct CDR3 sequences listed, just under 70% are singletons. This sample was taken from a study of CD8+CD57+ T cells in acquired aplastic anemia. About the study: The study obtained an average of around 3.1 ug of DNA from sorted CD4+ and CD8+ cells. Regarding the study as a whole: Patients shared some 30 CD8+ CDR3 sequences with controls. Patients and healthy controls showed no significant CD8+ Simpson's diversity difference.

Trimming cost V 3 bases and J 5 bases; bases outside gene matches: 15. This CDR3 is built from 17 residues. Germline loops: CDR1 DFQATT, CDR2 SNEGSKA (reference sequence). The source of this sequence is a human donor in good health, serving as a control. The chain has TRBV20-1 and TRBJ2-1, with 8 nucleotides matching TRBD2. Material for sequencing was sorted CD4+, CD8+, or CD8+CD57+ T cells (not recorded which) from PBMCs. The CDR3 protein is CSARGPGGSGADNEQFF. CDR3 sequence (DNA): TGCAGTGCTAGGGGGCCGGGGGGTAGCGGGGCAGACAATGAGCAGTTCTTC.